The 21 T cell receptor beta chains below all came from one sample that was sequenced in a study of T cell changes during pregnancy in multiple sclerosis. Measured with immunoSEQ multiplex PCR; TCRdb has only the in-frame clones, and not every one. Of about 38,000 clones in the sample, around 90% were seen once. Sequenced material: CD8+ T cells from peripheral blood mononuclear cells, taken in the third trimester of pregnancy. The origin of the receptors is a female donor with multiple sclerosis, enrolled in a pregnancy study.

V and J are TRBV27 and TRBJ1-1; 9 nucleotides agree with TRBD1. The J segment lost 4 bases and the V segment lost 5 bases, leaving 11 bases of the junction unmatched. The CDR3 runs 16 residues. Germline V lookup: CDR1 MNHEY, CDR2 SMNVEV (reference sequence). This CDR3 is CASSPGQGDWGTEAFF. As DNA, the CDR3 is TGTGCCAGCAGTCCGGGACAGGGAGATTGGGGCACTGAAGCTTTCTTT.

The V gene is TRBV4-3, the J gene TRBJ1-3, with D unresolved. Trimming stripped 0 bases from V and 3 bases from J, with 18 bases between. The CDR3 covers 18 residues. CDR1 and CDR2 from the germline V gene are LGHNA and YSLEER. The CDR3 reads CASSQDLWAGRYGNTIYF. Written as DNA, the CDR3 is TGCGCCAGCAGCCAAGATCTTTGGGCGGGGAGGTATGGAAACACCATATATTTT.

This clone was recorded once. This chain joins TRBV9 and TRBJ1-2, with D perhaps TRBD1 (6 bases). The CDR3 is made up of 15 amino acids. V gave up 0 bases and J gave up 5 bases, with 14 bases separating them. Germline loops: CDR1 SGDLS, CDR2 YYNGEE. CDR3 region: CASSVGGGQTYGYTF. The CDR3 bases are TGTGCCAGCAGCGTAGGAGGGGGACAAACTTATGGCTACACCTTC.

The chain couples TRBV5-1 to TRBJ2-7; 8 nucleotides align to TRBD2. The CDR3 spans 13 residues. Germline V gene data show CDR1 as SGHRS and CDR2 as YFSETQ. V trimming: 4 bases; J trimming: 3 bases; junction bases outside the gene matches: 3. The CDR3 DNA reads TGCGCCAGCAGCGCGGGACTAGTCTACGAGCAGTACTTC. Translation gives CASSAGLVYEQYF.

In this sample, this clone turned up once. The CDR3 region is CASSHQKNTEAFF. The CDR3 DNA reads as TGTGCCAGCAGCCATCAAAAGAACACTGAAGCTTTCTTT. The J gene is TRBJ1-1, the V gene TRBV27; D is unclear. This CDR3 region has 13 residues. The V gene lost 6 bases and the J gene lost 1 base, with 9 bases spanning the gap. Germline CDR1 is MNHEY and CDR2 is SMNVEV (reference sequence).

This chain links TRBV9 with TRBJ2-7; tentative D call: TRBD2 (5 bases). Between the trimmed V and J ends, which lost 2 bases and 6 bases, there was a span of 15 bases. This CDR3 is built from 14 residues. The germline V gene encodes CDR1 SGDLS and CDR2 YYNGEE. CDR3 nucleotide sequence: TGTGCCAGCAGCGTTGGACTGCCGCGCCGCGAGCAGTACTTC. It encodes CASSVGLPRREQYF.

This sequence joins TRBV2 and TRBJ1-2; D might be TRBD1 (6 bases). From germline, CDR1 is SNHLY and CDR2 FYNNEI. Trimming removed 7 bases from V and 3 bases from J, with 15 bases in between. The CDR3 runs 14 residues. The DNA for the CDR3 is TGTGCCAGCATAATCCCAGGGGCCTACTATGGCTACACCTTC. It specifies CASIIPGAYYGYTF.

The chain employs TRBV11-2 and TRBJ2-5; unclear D gene. The CDR3 length is 13 residues. CDR1 and CDR2 (germline): SGHAT, FQNNGV. Trimming shortened V by 1 base and J by 6 bases, and 9 bases separated the two germline ends. CDR3: CASSLAEAQTQYF. In DNA form, the CDR3 reads TGTGCCAGCAGCTTAGCTGAAGCCCAGACCCAGTACTTC.

CDR3 DNA: TGTGCCAGCAGCTTGACAGGGGACACTGAAGCTTTCTTT. It is translated as CASSLTGDTEAFF. V gene TRBV28 combines with J gene TRBJ1-1; TRBD1 agrees at 8 bases. CDR1 MDHEN and CDR2 SYDVKM come from the germline V gene. J gave up 3 bases and V 6 bases, and 3 bases lay outside the gene matches. This CDR3 comprises 13 residues.

The table lists this clone with a count of one. V and J are TRBV29-1 and TRBJ2-1; 10 positions match TRBD2. Trimming removed 1 base from V and 4 bases from J; junction bases left unmatched: 13. Per germline, CDR1 SQVTM and CDR2 ANQGSEA. This CDR3 spans 18 amino acids. As DNA, the CDR3 is TGCAGCGTTGAAGGTTGGGAGGGTAGCGGGGGGTTATACAATGAGCAGTTCTTC. This translates into CSVEGWEGSGGLYNEQFF.

This rearrangement joins TRBV2 to TRBJ1-2; 8 bases are a match to TRBD1. Germline V gives CDR1 SNHLY, CDR2 FYNNEI. The CDR3 loop spans 16 amino acids. With V trimmed by 0 bases and J by 3 bases, 6 bases remained unmatched. Here the CDR3 DNA reads TGTGCCAGCAGTGAAGCAGGACAGGGAATGGACTATGGCTACACCTTC. Translated: CASSEAGQGMDYGYTF. Supplemented by reference TRBV2 and TRBJ1-2, the full variable domain reads EPEVTQTPSHQVTQMGQEVILRCVPISNHLYFYWYRQILGQKVEFLVSFYNNEISEKSEIFDDQFSVERPDGSNFTLKIRSTKLEDSAMYFCASSEAGQGMDYGYTFGSGTRLTVV.

V gene TRBV29-1 combines with J gene TRBJ2-7; D gene ambiguous. Per the germline V gene, CDR1 is SQVTM and CDR2 is ANQGSEA. V lost 6 bases and J lost 3, with 12 bases in between. The CDR3 is 12 amino acids. CDR3 nucleotide sequence: TGCAGCGTCCGACTGGCTGACTACGAGCAGTACTTC. Protein: CSVRLADYEQYF.

The chain is built from TRBV6-4 and TRBJ2-2, with TRBD2 identical over 10 bases. Germline loops: CDR1 MRHNA, CDR2 SNTAGT. The CDR3 sequence is 15 residues long. The V gene end was trimmed by 6 bases and the J gene end by 3 bases; junction bases not matched to a gene: 4. The CDR3 nucleotides read TGTGCCAGCAGCCAACTAGCGGGGTACACCGGGGAGCTGTTTTTT. This translates into CASSQLAGYTGELFF.

The chain links TRBV7-2 to TRBJ2-1; 7 nucleotides match TRBD2. V lost 1 base, J lost 5 bases, and 5 bases stayed unmatched. The CDR3 contains 15 residues. The germline gives CDR1 SGHTA, CDR2 FQGNSA. Here the CDR3 DNA reads TGTGCCAGCAGCTTAGGGACTAGTTCAAACAATGAGCAGTTCTTC. Translated, it gives CASSLGTSSNNEQFF.

The CDR3 loop is CASSPQRLGGPGNTIYF. The CDR3 coding sequence is TGTGCCAGCAGCCCCCAGCGCCTAGGGGGTCCTGGAAACACCATATATTTT. J is TRBJ1-3 and V is TRBV9, with D possibly being TRBD1 (6 bases). The V gene lost 4 bases and the J gene lost 2 bases, with 19 bases spanning the gap. This CDR3 has 17 residues. Per the germline V gene, CDR1 is SGDLS and CDR2 is YYNGEE. The full variable domain, in which reference TRBV9 and TRBJ1-3 provide the parts outside the CDR3, is DSGVTQTPKHLITATGQRVTLRCSPRSGDLSVYWYQQSLDQGLQFLIQYYNGEERAKGNILERFSAQQFPDLHSELNLSSLELGDSALYFCASSPQRLGGPGNTIYFGEGSWLTVV.

The chain combines TRBV2 with TRBJ2-3; 11 bases are a match to TRBD1. V lost 3 bases to trimming and J lost 5 bases; unmatched junction nucleotides: 4. The CDR3 covers 15 residues. Germline CDR1 reads SNHLY; CDR2 reads FYNNEI. The CDR3 spells CASSEGQGDGDTQYF. The CDR3 nucleotides read TGTGCCAGCAGTGAGGGACAGGGGGACGGAGATACGCAGTATTTT.

The chain carries TRBV10-1 and TRBJ1-2; TRBD1 matches at 8 bases. V lost 5 bases, J lost 7 bases, and 6 bases stayed unmatched. The CDR3 loop spans 13 amino acids. CDR1 WNHNN and CDR2 SYGVQD come from the germline V gene (reference sequence). CDR3: CASSPRTGTGYTF. The CDR3 nucleotides are TGCGCCAGCAGTCCTAGGACAGGGACTGGCTACACCTTC.

The chain joins TRBV19 to TRBJ2-1; D possibly corresponds to TRBD2 (6 bases). The V gene lost 10 bases and the J gene lost 6 bases, with 19 bases spanning the gap. The CDR3 consists of 14 residues. Germline assignment: CDR1 LNHDA and CDR2 SQIVND (reference sequence). CDR3 bases: TGTGCCACTCAGCGGTCGGGGGTGGGCAATGAGCAGTTCTTC. Translated, it gives CATQRSGVGNEQFF. Full variable domain (rest looked up from reference TRBV19 and TRBJ2-1): DGGITQSPKYLFRKEGQNVTLSCEQNLNHDAMYWYRQDPGQGLRLIYYSQIVNDFQKGDIAEGYSVSREKKESFPLTVTSAQKNPTAFYLCATQRSGVGNEQFFGPGTRLTVL.

The chain employs TRBV7-9 and TRBJ1-2; D is unresolved. The CDR3 consists of 12 residues. Germline assignment: CDR1 SEHNR and CDR2 FQNEAQ (reference sequence). Trimming stripped 1 base from V and 8 bases from J, with 8 bases between. DNA for the CDR3: TGTGCCAGCAGCTTAGGAGGTCTCGGCTACACCTTC. Encoded protein: CASSLGGLGYTF. The full variable domain, with the rest looked up from reference TRBV7-9 and TRBJ1-2, is DTGVSQNPRHKITKRGQNVTFRCDPISEHNRLYWYRQTLGQGPEFLTYFQNEAQLEKSRLLSDRFSAERPKGSFSTLEIQRTEQGDSAMYLCASSLGGLGYTFGSGTRLTVV.

The chain links TRBV28 to TRBJ2-2, with D tentatively TRBD1 (5 bases). The CDR3 has 14 amino acids. Trimming shortened V by 7 bases and J by 6 bases, and 15 bases separated the two germline ends. Germline V gives CDR1 MDHEN, CDR2 SYDVKM. CDR3 nucleotide sequence: TGTGCCAGCATCACGGATGGGGCAGCCGGGGAGCTGTTTTTT. It codes for CASITDGAAGELFF.

This clone was observed a single time. V and J are TRBV27 and TRBJ2-1; D is perhaps TRBD2 (5 bases). CDR3 length equals 15 residues. The V gene's germline CDR1 is MNHEY and CDR2 SMNVEV (reference sequence). Deletions cut 5 bases from V and 2 bases from J, with 13 bases between. CDR3 nucleotide sequence: TGTGCCAGCAGTGCCTCAGACGGGGCCTACAATGAGCAGTTCTTC. Translated: CASSASDGAYNEQFF.